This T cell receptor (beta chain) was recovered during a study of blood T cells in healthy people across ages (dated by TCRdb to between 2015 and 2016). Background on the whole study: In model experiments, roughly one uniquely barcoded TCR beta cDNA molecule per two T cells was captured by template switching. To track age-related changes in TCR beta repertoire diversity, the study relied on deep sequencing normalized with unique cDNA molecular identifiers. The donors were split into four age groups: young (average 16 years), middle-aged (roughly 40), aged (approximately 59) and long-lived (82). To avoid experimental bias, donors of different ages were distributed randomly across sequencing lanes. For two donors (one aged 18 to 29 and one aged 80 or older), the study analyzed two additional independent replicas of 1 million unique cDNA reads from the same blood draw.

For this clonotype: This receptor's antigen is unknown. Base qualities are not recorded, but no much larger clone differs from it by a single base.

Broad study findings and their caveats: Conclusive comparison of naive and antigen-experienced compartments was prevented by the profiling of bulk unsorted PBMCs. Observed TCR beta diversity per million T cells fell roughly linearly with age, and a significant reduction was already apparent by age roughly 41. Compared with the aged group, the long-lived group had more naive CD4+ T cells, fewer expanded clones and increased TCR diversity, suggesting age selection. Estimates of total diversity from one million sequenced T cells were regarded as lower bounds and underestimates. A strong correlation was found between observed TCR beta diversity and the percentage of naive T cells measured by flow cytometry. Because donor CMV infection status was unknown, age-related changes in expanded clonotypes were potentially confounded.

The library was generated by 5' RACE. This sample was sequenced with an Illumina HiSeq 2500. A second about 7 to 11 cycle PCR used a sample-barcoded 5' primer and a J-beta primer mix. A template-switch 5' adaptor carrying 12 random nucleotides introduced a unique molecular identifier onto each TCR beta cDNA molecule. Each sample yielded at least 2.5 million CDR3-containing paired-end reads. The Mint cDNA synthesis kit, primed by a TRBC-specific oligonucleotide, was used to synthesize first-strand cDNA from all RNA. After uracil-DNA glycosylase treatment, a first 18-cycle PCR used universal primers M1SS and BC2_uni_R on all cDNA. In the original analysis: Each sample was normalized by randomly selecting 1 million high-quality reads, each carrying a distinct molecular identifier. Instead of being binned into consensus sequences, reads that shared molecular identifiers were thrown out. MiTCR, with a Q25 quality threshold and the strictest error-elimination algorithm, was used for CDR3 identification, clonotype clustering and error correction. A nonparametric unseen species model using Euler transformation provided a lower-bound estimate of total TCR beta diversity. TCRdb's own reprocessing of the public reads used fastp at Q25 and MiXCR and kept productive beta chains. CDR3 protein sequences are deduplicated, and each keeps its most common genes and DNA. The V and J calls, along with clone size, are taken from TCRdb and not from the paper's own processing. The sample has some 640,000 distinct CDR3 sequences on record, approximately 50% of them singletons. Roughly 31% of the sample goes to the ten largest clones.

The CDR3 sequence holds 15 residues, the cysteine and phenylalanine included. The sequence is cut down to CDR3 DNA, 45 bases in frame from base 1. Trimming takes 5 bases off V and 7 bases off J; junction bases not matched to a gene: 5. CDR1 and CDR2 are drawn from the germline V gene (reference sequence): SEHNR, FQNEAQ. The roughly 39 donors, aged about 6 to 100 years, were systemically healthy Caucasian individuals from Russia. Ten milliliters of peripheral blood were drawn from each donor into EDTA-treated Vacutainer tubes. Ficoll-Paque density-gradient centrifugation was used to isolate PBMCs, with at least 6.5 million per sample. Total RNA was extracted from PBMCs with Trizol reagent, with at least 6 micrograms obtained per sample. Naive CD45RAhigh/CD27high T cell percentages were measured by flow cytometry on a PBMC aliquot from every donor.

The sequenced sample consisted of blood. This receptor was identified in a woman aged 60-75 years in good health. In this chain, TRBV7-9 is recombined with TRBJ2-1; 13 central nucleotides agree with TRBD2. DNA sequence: TGTGCCAGCAGCCCCGGGACTAGCGGGAAGAATGAGCAGTTCTTC. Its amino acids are CASSPGTSGKNEQFF.